This TCR beta chain was sequenced for a study of blood T cell repertoires in COVID-19. Across the whole study: The cDNA or gDNA used as material had been derived from T cells, B-cell-depleted T cells, or PBMCs.

CDR1 KGHSH and CDR2 LQKENI come from the germline V gene. Deletions cut 3 bases from V and 4 bases from J, with 10 bases between. The CDR3 covers 14 residues. Clones were read by immunoSEQ multiplex PCR, and TCRdb kept only the in-frame ones, dropping some. The sample holds around 170,000 clones, approximately 83% seen once. The gene calls are TRBV18 and TRBJ1-3, with D possibly being TRBD1 (6 bases). This TCR was sampled from a man aged 45-65 years with active or convalescent COVID-19. Sequenced sample: peripheral blood. DNA for the CDR3: TGTGCCAGCTCACCGCAGGGGCCGGGAAACACCATATATTTT. Translation gives CASSPQGPGNTIYF.